This TCR beta chain came from a study of Ad26.COV2.S vaccination and SARS-CoV-2 variants. This sample's treatment: some 20 received Ad26.COV2.S at low or high dose, single or two shots; about 5 received placebo; per-sample allocation not given. Collection of the samples took place on day 63 after the first injection of vaccine or placebo. A Boston donor was an adult aged 18-55 years. Looked up from germline, CDR1 is SNHLY and CDR2 is FYNNEI. This CDR3 is 13 amino acids long. Trimming took off 4 bases at V and 1 base at J, with 5 bases between the two ends. Of note for this clone: The antigen remains unidentified. Other nucleotide sequences in the sample specify the same CDR3.

Only in-frame clones appear in the TCRdb table, and some are missing; sequencing was by immunoSEQ multiplex PCR. The sample has over 400,000 clones; approximately 92% are singletons. Overall study results and limits: People who got the vaccine or the placebo had similar non-spike TCR breadth.

The V call is TRBV2, the J call TRBJ1-5; D uncertain. The origin of this receptor is a person between 18 and 65 years old who received the Ad26.COV2.S COVID-19 vaccine or a placebo. This specimen consisted of peripheral blood, obtained in a trial of Ad26.COV2.S vaccine versus placebo. The CDR3 loop is CASSGQSNQPQHF. In DNA form, the CDR3 reads TGTGCCAGCAGTGGACAAAGCAATCAGCCCCAGCATTTT.